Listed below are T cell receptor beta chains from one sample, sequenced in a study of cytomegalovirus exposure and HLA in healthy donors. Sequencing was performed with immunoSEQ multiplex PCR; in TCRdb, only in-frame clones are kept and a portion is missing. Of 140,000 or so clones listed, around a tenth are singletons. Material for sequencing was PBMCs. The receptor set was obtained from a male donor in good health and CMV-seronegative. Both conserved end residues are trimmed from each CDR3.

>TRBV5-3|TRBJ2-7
ARTNFRYEQY
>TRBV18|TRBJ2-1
ASSPGTVNEQF
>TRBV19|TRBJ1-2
ASSGRLGGYT
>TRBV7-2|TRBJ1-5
ASSQDRGSNQPQH
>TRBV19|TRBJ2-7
ASSIALGGDDEQY
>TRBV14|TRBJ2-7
ASSQYSYEQY
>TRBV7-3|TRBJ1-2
ASSLTEGQDGYT
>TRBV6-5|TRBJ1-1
ASSYARGGDTEAF
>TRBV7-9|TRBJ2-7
ASSLALGGEQY
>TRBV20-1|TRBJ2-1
SAVAFREQF
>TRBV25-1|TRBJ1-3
ASRESSGNTIY
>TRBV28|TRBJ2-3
ASSTQGEGTDTQY
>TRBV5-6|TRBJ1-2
ASNQTGNGYT
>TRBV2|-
ASIDRAYEQY
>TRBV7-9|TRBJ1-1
ASSPQGITDTEAF
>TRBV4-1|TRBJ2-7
ASSPRNRDEQY
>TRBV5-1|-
ASSLSGTGEETQY
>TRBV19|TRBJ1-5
ASSIFVLLGGGNQPQH
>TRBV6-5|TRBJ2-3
ASSFRTGFSTDTQY
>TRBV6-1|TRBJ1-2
ASSEEYGYGYT
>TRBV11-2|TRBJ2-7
ASSLDGAASRLYEQY
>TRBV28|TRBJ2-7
ASVRGQGAYEQY
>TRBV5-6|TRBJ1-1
ASRPGQRMNTEAF
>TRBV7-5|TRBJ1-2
VPLGRRSVPPWGYT
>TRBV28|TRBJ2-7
ASSYVGGGVYEQY
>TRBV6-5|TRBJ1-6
ASSKYGTGGSPLH
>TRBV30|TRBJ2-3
AWSGGRGEDTQY
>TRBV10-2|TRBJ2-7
ASQRTSGSSYEQY
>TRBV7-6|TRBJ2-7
ASSLVGTGRYEQY
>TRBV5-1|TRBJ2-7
ASSFGTGNYEQY
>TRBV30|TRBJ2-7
AERTGYEQY
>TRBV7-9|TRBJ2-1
ASSLAGTGGYNEQF
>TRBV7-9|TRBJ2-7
ASSLALAGVGYEQY
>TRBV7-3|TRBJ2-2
ASSLETGELF
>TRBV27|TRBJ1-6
ASSLEDRGGNSPLH
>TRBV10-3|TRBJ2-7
ASNPAGRPSSYEQY
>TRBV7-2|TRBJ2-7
ASSQQGPLAGVS
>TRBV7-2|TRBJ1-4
ASRTGNEKLF
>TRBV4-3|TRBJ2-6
ASSRNFGQFSGANVLT
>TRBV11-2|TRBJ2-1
ASSPPRSGGGNEQF
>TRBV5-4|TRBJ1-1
ASSFIGTNTEAF
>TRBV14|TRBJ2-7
ASSQETAGRTQY
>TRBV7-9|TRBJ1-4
ASSLNKNEKLF